This TCR beta chain is drawn from a study of T cell repertoires in cytomegalovirus infection. Overall study context: Researchers turned to recently identified HLA-C-restricted CMV epitopes as well as well-studied HLA-B-restricted ones. Indications came from public TCR beta signatures; they pointed to CMV infection and to a matching HLA type.

Comment on this clonotype: No antigen is known for it.

With 6 bases removed from V and 3 bases from J, the gap between germline ends came to 11 bases. The CDR3 loop spans 13 amino acids. Germline lookup yields CDR1 DFQATT and CDR2 SNEGSKA (reference sequence). The study's findings and limits: Dominant in the ex vivo response were TCR beta clonotypes restricted by HLA-C and specific for CMV. Totalled public TCR beta family frequency picked out people who carried CMV plus the relevant HLA.

TCRdb redid the calling of the reads with MiXCR, one entry per CDR3 protein. Here the sample spans nearly 700,000 distinct CDR3 sequences, around a third being singletons. The specimen was cultured PBMCs, collected from culture after CMV antigen stimulation. The clonotype was recovered from a human donor in good health (CMV status not recorded). Some clones in this sample may be carry-over from other donors' samples. The V and J genes are TRBV20-1 and TRBJ2-2; D not certain. The DNA for the CDR3 is TGCAGTGCAAAAGACACGTACACCGGGGAGCTGTTTTTT. Protein sequence: CSAKDTYTGELFF.